This TCR beta chain originates from a study of T cell changes during pregnancy in multiple sclerosis (dated by TCRdb to the late 2010s). For context, the study as a whole: Changes in the T cell repertoire over the course of pregnancy were examined in this study in women with multiple sclerosis.

V sheds 0 bases and J sheds 6 bases, leaving 12 bases between their ends. From the germline V gene, CDR1 is SGDLS and CDR2 is YYNGEE. The CDR3 runs 15 residues from the cysteine to the phenylalanine. The CDR3 DNA has 45 bases and is translated from base 1. Details on this clone: Its antigen specificity is not known. No qualities accompany the bases; no much larger clone lies one base away.

The protocol used for the library was the immunoSEQ multiplex PCR assay. This is the immuneACCESS table as TCRdb keeps it, with only in-frame sequences that have V and J called. A part of the clones is gone; compared with another copy, unresolved V genes explain less than half, and the rest is unexplained. The sample table contains some 70,000 clones; only one count was recorded for about 88% of them. The top ten constitute approximately 3.4% of the sample. Sequenced material: peripheral blood, taken before pregnancy. This receptor was taken from a female donor with multiple sclerosis, enrolled in a pregnancy study. The receptor chain draws on TRBV9 and TRBJ1-4; TRBD1 is possibly the D segment (5 matching bases). The nucleotides read TGTGCCAGCAGCGTAGCGGGCAGGGCGGATGAAAAACTGTTTTTT. Its amino acids are CASSVAGRADEKLFF.